One and the same sample provided the 13 T cell receptor beta chains below, sequenced in a study of cytomegalovirus exposure and HLA in healthy donors. Primers: 60 Vbeta forward and 13 Jbeta reverse. The protocol was immunoSEQ multiplex PCR, while the TCRdb copy is restricted to in-frame clones and leaves out a portion. This sample has about 31,000 clones, with approximately 61% found just once. What was sequenced was PBMCs. The source of these receptors is a man aged 50 to 59 in good health and CMV-seropositive.

The genes are TRBV7-2 and TRBJ2-5; a weak D match, TRBD2 (6 bases). The CDR3 loop spans 15 amino acids. The germline V and J ends were trimmed by 1 base and 1 base, with 10 bases remaining between them. Germline V lookup: CDR1 SGHTA, CDR2 FQGNSA. CDR3 nucleotides: TGTGCCAGCAGCTTAGTCCGCGGGGTCCAAGAGACCCAGTACTTC. It encodes CASSLVRGVQETQYF.

The gene calls are TRBV10-1 and TRBJ2-2, with D possibly being TRBD2 (5 bases). The CDR3 runs 14 residues. Germline CDR1 and CDR2: WNHNN and SYGVQD (reference sequence). V lost 4 bases, J lost 6 bases, and 12 bases lay in between. The CDR3 is CASSGGSRAGELFF. Written as DNA, the CDR3 is TGCGCCAGCAGTGGTGGGAGTAGGGCCGGGGAGCTGTTTTTT.

This chain connects TRBV10-3 to TRBJ2-3, with unresolved D. The germline V and J ends were trimmed by 2 bases and 2 bases, with 11 bases remaining between them. The CDR3 is 15 amino acids. The germline V gene encodes CDR1 ENHRY and CDR2 SYGVKD. The DNA for the CDR3 is TGTGCCATCAGTGAGAGAACAAGATACACAGATACGCAGTATTTT. Its protein is CAISERTRYTDTQYF.

V gene TRBV5-1 combines with J gene TRBJ2-5; D is ambiguous. This CDR3 is built from 12 residues. The germline V gene has CDR1 SGHRS and CDR2 YFSETQ. The V and J ends lost 2 bases and 2 bases respectively, with 4 bases between them. The CDR3 is CASSLQQETQYF. Written as DNA, the CDR3 is TGCGCCAGCAGCTTACAGCAAGAGACCCAGTACTTC.

The chain employs TRBV30 and TRBJ2-3, with a tentative D call TRBD2 (5 bases). Germline V CDR1 and CDR2: GTSNPN, SVGIG (reference sequence). The CDR3 extends over 11 amino acids. The germline V and J ends were trimmed by 1 base and 6 bases, with 5 bases remaining between them. The CDR3 region has the DNA TGTGCCTGGAGTGGAGGGGATACGCAGTATTTT. This sequence encodes CAWSGGDTQYF.

The chain couples TRBV27 to TRBJ2-1; 8 nucleotides align to TRBD1. The CDR3 is made up of 14 amino acids. Germline V gene lookup returns CDR1 MNHEY and CDR2 SMNVEV (reference sequence). V shed 2 bases and J 8 bases; nucleotides not matched to a gene: 5. DNA of the CDR3: TGTGCCAGCAGTTTACAGGACAGGGCAGATGAGCAGTTCTTC. Translated, it gives CASSLQDRADEQFF.

The rearrangement links TRBV9 to TRBJ1-5; TRBD1 might be the D (6 bases). Per the germline V gene, CDR1 is SGDLS and CDR2 is YYNGEE. The CDR3 is 14 amino acids. V dropped 0 bases and J dropped 11 bases, with 15 bases sitting between them. CDR3 sequence reads: CASSVDQGAGAQHF. CDR3 DNA: TGTGCCAGCAGCGTAGACCAGGGTGCAGGGGCCCAGCATTTT.

The chain combines TRBV2 with TRBJ2-1, with TRBD2 identical over 14 bases. The CDR3 is 14 amino acids. The V and J ends lost 7 bases and 9 bases, in that order; junction bases with no gene match: 5. Germline V CDR1 and CDR2: SNHLY, FYNNEI. The CDR3, as DNA: TGTGCCAGCAAACCGACTAGCGGGGGGGTTGAGCAGTTCTTC. It yields the protein CASKPTSGGVEQFF.

The rearrangement joins TRBV30 to TRBJ1-3, with D tentatively TRBD1 (6 bases). The CDR3 consists of 12 residues. Germline CDR1 is GTSNPN and CDR2 is SVGIG (reference sequence). The V and J ends lost 5 bases and 1 base respectively, with 6 bases between them. CDR3 region: CAWGQSGNTIYF. Here the CDR3 DNA reads TGTGCCTGGGGACAGTCTGGAAACACCATATATTTT. The full variable domain, its missing parts supplied by reference TRBV30 and TRBJ1-3, is SQTIHQWPATLVQPVGSPLSLECTVEGTSNPNLYWYRQAAGRGLQLLFYSVGIGQISSEVPQNLSASRPQDRQFILSSKKLLLSDSGFYLCAWGQSGNTIYFGEGSWLTVV.

This clone was seen only a few times. The V and J genes are TRBV2 and TRBJ2-3; no clear D gene. Germline V CDR1 and CDR2: SNHLY, FYNNEI. This CDR3 is built from 12 residues. V was cut by 6 bases and J by 4 bases, with 8 bases left in between. CDR3 nucleotides: TGTGCCAGCAGCTACCAACCAGATACGCAGTATTTT. Protein product: CASSYQPDTQYF.

The chain links TRBV5-1 to TRBJ2-1; D unclear. This CDR3 spans 14 amino acids. Trimming pared 2 bases from V and 5 bases from J, leaving 11 bases between. Germline values: CDR1 SGHRS, CDR2 YFSETQ. The CDR3 is CASSFRSGNNEQFF. The CDR3 DNA sequence: TGCGCCAGCAGCTTTCGTTCCGGTAACAATGAGCAGTTCTTC.

This chain uses TRBV29-1 with TRBJ2-7; D gene uncertain. The V gene's germline CDR1 is SQVTM and CDR2 ANQGSEA. CDR3 length equals 12 residues. V was pared by 4 bases and J by 5 bases, with 12 bases between. This CDR3 reads CSVAKSSNEQYF. The DNA for the CDR3 is TGCAGCGTTGCCAAGTCGAGTAACGAGCAGTACTTC.

The chain uses TRBV5-4 and TRBJ2-5; D gene unclear. The CDR3 runs to 13 residues. Per germline, CDR1 SGHNT and CDR2 YYREEE (reference sequence). Trimming pared 0 bases from V and 4 bases from J, leaving 7 bases between. CDR3 DNA: TGTGCCAGCAGCTTGGGCGAGCGAGAGACCCAGTACTTC. It specifies CASSLGERETQYF.